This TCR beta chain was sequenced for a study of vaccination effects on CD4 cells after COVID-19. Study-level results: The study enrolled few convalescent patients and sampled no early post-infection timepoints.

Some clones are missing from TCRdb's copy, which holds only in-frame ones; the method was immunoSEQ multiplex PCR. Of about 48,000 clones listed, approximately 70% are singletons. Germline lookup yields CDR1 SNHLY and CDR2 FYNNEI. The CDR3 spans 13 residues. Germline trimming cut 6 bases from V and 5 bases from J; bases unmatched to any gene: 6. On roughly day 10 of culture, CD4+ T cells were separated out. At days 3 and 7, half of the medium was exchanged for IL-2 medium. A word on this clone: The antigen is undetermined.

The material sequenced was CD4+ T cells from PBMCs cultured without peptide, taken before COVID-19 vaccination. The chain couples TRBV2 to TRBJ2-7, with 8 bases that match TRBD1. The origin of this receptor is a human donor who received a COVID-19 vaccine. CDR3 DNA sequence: TGTGCCAGCAGAAGGACAGGGTCCAACGAGCAGTACTTC. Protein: CASRRTGSNEQYF.